Below are 19 T cell receptor beta chains sequenced from a single sample in a study of tumor-infiltrating lymphocytes in primary liver carcinoma. Synthesis of TCR beta cDNA was carried out from about 500 ng total RNA with a constant-region primer. Libraries covering TCR beta were generated through three nested multiplex PCR rounds (using a slightly modified ARM-PCR). Both of the initial two PCR rounds ran for about 11 cycles and employed TRBV1-TRBV30 forward primers alongside a C-beta reverse primer. In TCRdb, the multiplex PCR reads were re-called with MiXCR into one record per CDR3 protein. The sample includes almost 200,000 distinct CDR3 sequences, less than 70% of them seen just once. Unsorted whole blood supplied the blood RNA, and germline DNA was isolated too. The sample consisted of peripheral blood. These receptors were obtained from a woman aged 60-70 years with primary liver carcinoma and hepatitis B virus infection.

The rearrangement joins TRBV11-2 to TRBJ2-2; unclear D gene. CDR1 and CDR2 from the germline V gene are SGHAT and FQNNGV. The V gene lost 5 bases and the J gene lost 0 bases, with 13 bases spanning the gap. The CDR3 runs 16 residues. The CDR3 protein is CASSLGGSANTGELFF. The CDR3 DNA follows: TGTGCCAGCAGCCTAGGTGGCAGCGCGAACACCGGGGAGCTGTTTTTT.

This clonotype has just one count. An end of the junction does not agree with germline; a read error may underlie this. This rearrangement joins TRBV29-1 to TRBJ1-1, with 9 bases identical to TRBD1. The germline CDR1 and CDR2 sequences are SQVTM and ANQGSEA. The CDR3 loop spans 13 amino acids. The CDR3 bases are TGCAGCGTGCTGACAGGGGGTGACGCTGAACCTTTCTTT. Translating gives CSVLTGGDAEPFF.

CDR3 amino acids: CAWSDVRHAKGYTF. In DNA form, the CDR3 reads TGTGCCTGGAGTGATGTCCGCCACGCTAAAGGCTACACCTTC. V gene TRBV30 combines with J gene TRBJ1-2; D unresolved. Germline CDR1 GTSNPN, CDR2 SVGIG (reference sequence). The germline V and J ends were trimmed by 1 base and 8 bases, with 17 bases remaining between them. This CDR3 region has 14 residues.

A note on this clonotype: Without the conserved terminal phenylalanine or tryptophan, this CDR3 likely stems from a read error. The CDR3 protein is CASRPKVSGNTIYL. Here the CDR3 DNA reads TGTGCCAGTAGGCCCAAAGTCTCTGGAAACACCATATATCTT. The rearrangement joins TRBV6-5 to TRBJ1-3; D gene ambiguous. The V end lost 9 bases, the J end lost 0 bases, and 12 bases lay between the germline ends. There are 14 residues in the CDR3. Germline V CDR1 and CDR2: MNHEY, SVGAGI.

This clonotype was picked up a small number of times. The chain recombines TRBV5-4 with TRBJ2-5; 11 nucleotides line up with TRBD1. After removal of 4 bases from V and 1 base from J, the junction contained 3 bases not matched to a gene. CDR3 size: 15 residues. In germline, CDR1 is SGHNT, CDR2 YYREEE (reference sequence). The CDR3 sequence: CASSGTGGPQETQYF. In nucleotides, the CDR3 is TGTGCCAGCAGCGGGACAGGGGGACCCCAAGAGACCCAGTACTTC.

A note on this clonotype: An end of the junction differs from the germline gene, which may be a read error. The chain carries TRBV11-2 and TRBJ2-7; 7 bases fit TRBD1. The CDR3 totals 16 residues. Per germline, CDR1 SGHAT and CDR2 FQNNGV. CDR3: CASSDSGQIVSYEHYF. The CDR3 DNA follows: TGCGCCAGCAGCGACTCGGGACAGATCGTCTCTTACGAGCACTACTTC.

Regarding this clonotype: At one of its ends the junction is not consistent with the germline gene, which may arise from a read error. In DNA form, the CDR3 reads TGTGTCAGCAGCTTTTTCAGAGATACTGAAGCTTTCTTT. Protein product: CVSSFFRDTEAFF. This chain connects TRBV5-5 to TRBJ1-1; D is ambiguous. CDR1 and CDR2 (germline): SGHKS, YYEKEE (reference sequence). CDR3 length equals 13 residues.

In this sample, this clonotype turned up once. The junction departs from the called germline gene at one end, perhaps through a read error. The CDR3 bases are TGTACCAGCGGGGACAGGTTATCCTATAATGAGCAGTTCTTC. This gives the protein CTSGDRLSYNEQFF. The chain recombines TRBV6-1 with TRBJ2-1; a weak D match, TRBD1 (8 bases). The CDR3 has 14 amino acids. Germline V gene lookup returns CDR1 MNHNS and CDR2 SASEGT.

The DNA for the CDR3 is TGTGCCAGCAGTCGGCGGGCGCTCGGGTCAGGAGGGCCCCTACGCAATCAGCCCCAGCATTTT. It specifies CASSRRALGSGGPLRNQPQHF. This chain connects TRBV6-6 to TRBJ1-5; unclear D gene. Germline CDR1 MNHNY, CDR2 SVGAGI (reference sequence). V shed 5 bases and J shed 2 bases, with 31 bases lying between them. The CDR3 is 21 amino acids.

This clonotype came up many times. V and J are TRBV6-5 and TRBJ2-3, with D possibly TRBD2 on 5 matching bases. Germline values: CDR1 MNHEY, CDR2 SVGAGI. This CDR3 contains 16 residues. V was pared by 2 bases and J by 4 bases, with 16 bases between. In DNA, the CDR3 is TGTGCCAGCAGTTACGTCGGGGTAAGAAGAGCAGATACGCAGTATTTT. Encoded protein: CASSYVGVRRADTQYF.

This clonotype is termed medium-sized (0.01 to 0.1%). This sequence joins TRBV11-2 and TRBJ2-5; D remains ambiguous. Trimming left V 1 base short and J 4 bases short, with 4 bases between. Germline loops: CDR1 SGHAT, CDR2 FQNNGV. This CDR3 has 12 amino acids. The CDR3 sequence: CASSLVAETQYF. In DNA form, the CDR3 reads TGTGCCAGCAGCTTAGTCGCAGAGACCCAGTACTTC.

This clonotype was seen more than once but under ten times. The rearrangement links TRBV30 to TRBJ2-2; TRBD2 aligns across 12 bases. The V gene end was trimmed by 1 base and the J gene end by 7 bases; junction bases not matched to a gene: 4. Germline CDR1 reads GTSNPN; CDR2 reads SVGIG (reference sequence). The CDR3 runs 15 residues. The CDR3 here is CAWSGTSGNFGELFF. The CDR3 region has the DNA TGTGCCTGGAGTGGGACTAGCGGGAATTTCGGGGAGCTGTTTTTT.

Concerning this clonotype itself: A single base separates this from a much larger clone, so it may be a read error. V gene TRBV11-3 combines with J gene TRBJ2-3; 8 bases are shared with TRBD1. The CDR3 runs 14 residues. The germline V gene has CDR1 SGHNT and CDR2 YENEEA. Written as DNA, the CDR3 is TGTGCCAGCAGCACCTCATACGGGACAGGTACGCAGTATTTT. This encodes CASSTSYGTGTQYF.

In the case of this clonotype: One junction end disagrees with the germline gene, perhaps due to a read error. The V gene is TRBV11-2, the J gene TRBJ2-1, with 13 bases aligning to TRBD2. Germline CDR1 is SGHAT and CDR2 is FQNNGV. The CDR3 is 17 residues long. The CDR3 DNA reads as TGTGCCAACAGCGACGGGACTAGCGGGACGTCCTACAATGAGCAGGTCTTC. This gives the protein CANSDGTSGTSYNEQVF.

Regarding this clonotype: A much larger clone sits a single nucleotide away, making a read error possible. This chain connects TRBV6-2 or TRBV6-3 to TRBJ2-3; D is unresolved. From germline, CDR1 is MNHEY and CDR2 SVGEGT. The CDR3 spans 16 residues. CDR3 in DNA: TGTACCAGCAGTTACCCGAGATTCTTGACCGGAGATACGCAGTATTTT. It codes for CTSSYPRFLTGDTQYF.

In this sample, this clonotype turned up a few times. V usage is TRBV28 and J usage is TRBJ2-7, with a tentative D call TRBD1 (6 bases). V was trimmed by 6 bases and J by 6 bases, leaving 24 bases between them. The CDR3 has 16 residues. Germline V lookup: CDR1 MDHEN, CDR2 SYDVKM. The CDR3 DNA reads as TGTGCCAGCAGCTCTCACCCACTATCAGGGGCGGTCGAGCAGTACTTC. This codes for CASSSHPLSGAVEQYF.

This clonotype turned up a few times. The V and J genes are TRBV4-1 and TRBJ2-7; maybe TRBD1 (5 bases). Between the trimmed V and J ends, which lost 1 base and 6 bases, there was a span of 16 bases. Germline V CDR1 and CDR2: MGHRA, YSYEKL. The CDR3 is 15 amino acids. CDR3: CASSQVPQGPSEQYF. Written as DNA, the CDR3 is TGCGCCAGCAGCCAAGTTCCCCAGGGCCCCAGCGAGCAGTACTTC.

The CDR3: CASGLPGLDLSGANVLTF. The CDR3 DNA reads TGTGCCAGCGGTTTACCGGGACTAGATTTGTCTGGGGCCAACGTCCTGACTTTC. The chain uses TRBV7-8 and TRBJ2-6, with 8 bases lining up with TRBD2. Germline V CDR1 and CDR2: SGHVS, FQNEAQ. The CDR3 sequence is 18 residues long. V shed 8 bases, J shed 1 base, and the junction held 13 bases outside the gene matches.

This clonotype has ten or more counts. This chain connects TRBV10-2 to TRBJ2-7; the match to TRBD1 covers 7 bases. Germline CDR1 WSHSY, CDR2 SAAADI. Trimming removed 2 bases from V and 4 bases from J; junction bases left unmatched: 5. The CDR3 runs 14 residues. Written as DNA, the CDR3 is TGCGCCAGCAGTGAGGGGACAGCCTGGTACGAGCAGTACTTC. Translating it yields CASSEGTAWYEQYF.